This T cell receptor beta chain is from a study of T cells in Graves' hyperthyroidism and ophthalmopathy. There are a few counts of this clonotype. The antigen is undetermined. Uncontrolled infections, other autoimmune diseases, pregnancy or lactation led to exclusion of patients. Diagnoses were made from clinical symptoms, serum measures (thyroxine and TRAb), thyroid ultrasound and orbital computed tomography. General observations from the study: In simple terms, a model built on 13 V-J features told ophthalmopathy apart from stable hyperthyroidism.

There were TCR beta CDR3 regions amplified from RNA transcripts. First-round RT-PCR targeting the TCR CDR3 was performed with the HTBI primer set. TCRdb ran MiXCR on the multiplex PCR reads and lists one entry per CDR3 protein. This table holds 600,000 to 750,000 distinct CDR3 sequences, approximately 15% found once. Germline V CDR1 and CDR2: LNHDA, SQIVND (reference sequence). Unmatched junction bases numbered 2, after V lost 3 bases and J lost 3 bases. This CDR3 is 14 amino acids long. The TCR originated in a man over 45 with Graves' hyperthyroidism. Sequenced sample: blood. The chain joins TRBV19 to TRBJ2-7; 10 bases align to TRBD2. The CDR3 spells CASSILAGDYEQYF. DNA of the CDR3: TGTGCCAGTAGTATTCTAGCGGGAGACTACGAGCAGTACTTC. The whole variable domain, filled in from reference TRBV19 and TRBJ2-7, reads DGGITQSPKYLFRKEGQNVTLSCEQNLNHDAMYWYRQDPGQGLRLIYYSQIVNDFQKGDIAEGYSVSREKKESFPLTVTSAQKNPTAFYLCASSILAGDYEQYFGPGTRLTVT.